A few counts support the clone carrying this TCR beta chain. The data were taken from a study of early T cells in non-severe SARS-CoV-2 infection. Per germline, CDR1 LNHDA and CDR2 SQIVND (reference sequence). Trimming left V 9 bases short and J 8 bases short, with 23 bases between. The CDR3 covers 15 residues. Each CDR3 protein gets one entry after TCRdb re-called the 5' RACE reads with MiXCR. The table includes 50,000 to 70,000 distinct CDR3 sequences, 14% to 15% detected once. The TCR was taken from an adult who was a healthcare worker with PCR-confirmed SARS-CoV-2 infection or an uninfected control (not recorded which). The sample was whole blood, taken at baseline. The chain has TRBV19 and TRBJ2-1; tentatively, D is TRBD1 or TRBD2 (5 bases each). The CDR3, as DNA: TGTGCCAGCCTTAGGTCCGGGACGCCCGTGTATGAGCAGTTCTTC. This codes for CASLRSGTPVYEQFF.